Below are 21 T cell receptor beta chains sequenced from a single sample in a study of blood T cell repertoires in COVID-19. Produced via immunoSEQ multiplex PCR; TCRdb's table is partial and in-frame only. This table has some 240,000 clones, 65% to 90% appearing once. The sample comprised peripheral blood. These receptors all stem from a man over 45 with active or convalescent COVID-19.

The CDR3 sequence is CASSYSGGSDEQYV. In DNA form, the CDR3 reads TGTGCCAGCAGTTATAGCGGGGGGAGCGACGAGCAGTACGTC. The V call is TRBV2, the J call TRBJ2-7; 10 bases agree with TRBD2. Looked up from germline, CDR1 is SNHLY and CDR2 is FYNNEI. The CDR3 loop spans 14 amino acids. The ends lost 5 bases at V and 5 bases at J; junction bases unmatched: 6.

The chain employs TRBV2 and TRBJ1-5; weak D call: TRBD1 (6 bases). V was cut by 4 bases and J by 4 bases, with 17 bases left in between. Germline CDR1 reads SNHLY; CDR2 reads FYNNEI. The CDR3 contains 16 residues. The DNA of the CDR3 is TGTGCCAGCAGTGCCCCTGGGGGCGTTTCAAATCAGCCCCAGCATTTT. Translating it yields CASSAPGGVSNQPQHF.

The V gene is TRBV29-1, the J gene TRBJ2-2, with TRBD2 as a possible D gene (6 bases). V lost 6 bases, J lost 4 bases, and 15 bases lay in between. The CDR3 runs to 14 residues. Germline V gives CDR1 SQVTM, CDR2 ANQGSEA. DNA of the CDR3: TGCAGCGTAACTAGCCTCGGGGGCACCGGGGAGCTGTTTTTT. This translates into CSVTSLGGTGELFF.

The V call is TRBV4-2, the J call TRBJ2-3; D may be TRBD2 (7 bases). The germline gives CDR1 LGHNA, CDR2 YNFKEQ. Trimming cost V 7 bases and J 0 bases, with 20 bases left between them. The CDR3 spans 17 residues. CDR3 protein: CASTSGLGGSSTDTQYF. The CDR3 DNA sequence: TGTGCCAGCACCTCTGGACTAGGGGGTAGTAGCACAGATACGCAGTATTTT.

The chain links TRBV5-1 to TRBJ2-5; 8 bases line up with TRBD1. CDR3 size: 15 residues. Germline V gives CDR1 SGHRS, CDR2 YFSETQ. With 0 bases clipped from V and 3 bases from J, the junction kept 4 bases outside the gene matches. The CDR3 DNA follows: TGCGCCAGCAGCTTGGGGGCAGGGGGCGAAGAGACCCAGTACTTC. Its translation is CASSLGAGGEETQYF.

This clone has a single count. Different DNA sequences within this sample yield the same CDR3. The chain is built from TRBV28 and TRBJ1-5; 10 bases match TRBD1. The CDR3 covers 15 residues. V lost 4 bases and J lost 4; bases outside the gene matches: 4. In germline, CDR1 is MDHEN, CDR2 SYDVKM. The CDR3 is CASSSGQGRNQPQHF. DNA for the CDR3: TGTGCCAGCAGTTCGGGACAGGGGAGGAATCAGCCCCAGCATTTT.

The chain joins TRBV7-2 to TRBJ2-1, with TRBD2 identical over 9 bases. The trim removed 5 bases at V and 7 bases at J, leaving 6 bases unmatched. The germline gives CDR1 SGHTA, CDR2 FQGNSA. The CDR3 has 14 residues. The CDR3 protein is CASSLGLARNEQFF. The CDR3 DNA sequence: TGTGCCAGCAGCCTCGGACTAGCGAGGAATGAGCAGTTCTTC.

The chain uses TRBV3-1 (or the pseudogene TRBV3-2) and TRBJ2-3, with 11 bases matching TRBD2. After removal of 0 bases from V and 10 bases from J, the junction contained 6 bases not matched to a gene. Germline V gene data show CDR1 as LGHDT and CDR2 as YNNKEL (reference sequence). The CDR3 covers 15 residues. CDR3: CASSQDGTSGPPQYF. The DNA of the CDR3 is TGTGCCAGCAGCCAAGATGGGACTAGCGGCCCTCCGCAGTATTTT.

The chain links TRBV28 to TRBJ1-2; D possibly corresponds to TRBD1 (5 bases). The length of the CDR3 is 18 residues. Looked up from germline, CDR1 is MDHEN and CDR2 is SYDVKM. V was pared by 4 bases and J by 1 base, with 22 bases between. The CDR3: CASSSPPQGIGINYGYTF. CDR3 in DNA: TGTGCCAGCAGTTCCCCTCCCCAGGGAATAGGGATTAACTATGGCTACACCTTC.

V is TRBV18 and J is TRBJ1-5; D call uncertain. V lost 3 bases to trimming and J lost 3 bases, with 12 bases between them. The length of the CDR3 is 15 residues. Germline V gene data show CDR1 as KGHSH and CDR2 as LQKENI. The CDR3 is CASSPSGDPNQPQHF. The CDR3 coding sequence is TGTGCCAGCTCACCGTCAGGCGATCCCAATCAGCCCCAGCATTTT.

The chain recombines TRBV18 with TRBJ1-4, with 9 bases aligning to TRBD1. The CDR3 covers 14 residues. Germline CDR1 KGHSH, CDR2 LQKENI. V was pared by 6 bases and J by 9 bases, with 8 bases of the junction left unmatched. This chain's CDR3 is CASSRDRENQKLFF. Written as DNA, the CDR3 is TGTGCCAGCTCCCGGGACAGGGAAAACCAAAAACTGTTTTTT.

This clone was seen a single time. CDR3 protein: CATTGRGMNTEAFF. The DNA for the CDR3 is TGTGCCACCACAGGCCGCGGGATGAACACTGAAGCTTTCTTT. This sequence joins TRBV19 and TRBJ1-1, with a tentative D call TRBD1 (5 bases). Germline CDR1 reads LNHDA; CDR2 reads SQIVND (reference sequence). Trimming pared 10 bases from V and 0 bases from J, leaving 15 bases between. The CDR3 contains 14 residues. Full variable domain (rest looked up from reference TRBV19 and TRBJ1-1): DGGITQSPKYLFRKEGQNVTLSCEQNLNHDAMYWYRQDPGQGLRLIYYSQIVNDFQKGDIAEGYSVSREKKESFPLTVTSAQKNPTAFYLCATTGRGMNTEAFFGQGTRLTVV.

The V gene is TRBV7-2, the J gene TRBJ1-2; 11 nucleotides agree with TRBD1. Trimming removed 5 bases from V and 4 bases from J; junction bases left unmatched: 6. The CDR3 extends over 15 amino acids. Germline V gene lookup returns CDR1 SGHTA and CDR2 FQGNSA. For the CDR3, the DNA is TGTGCCAGCAGCCACGGACAGGGGGCACGCTATGGCTACACCTTC. This encodes CASSHGQGARYGYTF.

J is TRBJ1-2 and V is TRBV11-2, with D maybe TRBD1 (6 bases). Germline V lookup: CDR1 SGHAT, CDR2 FQNNGV. This CDR3 spans 14 amino acids. Trimming removed 5 bases at V and 4 bases at J, with 14 bases between. CDR3 nucleotides: TGTGCCAGCAGCATAGGGGGGCAGGTCTATGGCTACACCTTC. It specifies CASSIGGQVYGYTF.

The chain couples TRBV5-4 to TRBJ2-1; TRBD2 matches 11 bases. The length of the CDR3 is 16 residues. The V gene's germline CDR1 is SGHNT and CDR2 YYREEE (reference sequence). J lost 9 bases, V lost 0 bases, and 8 bases had no gene match. The CDR3 is CASSLVAGGAPVEQFF. In DNA, the CDR3 is TGTGCCAGCAGCTTGGTAGCGGGAGGGGCCCCAGTTGAGCAGTTCTTC.

This clone was picked up one time. The CDR3 loop is CAWSDYGQPQHF. Written as DNA, the CDR3 is TGTGCCTGGAGTGACTACGGTCAGCCCCAGCATTTT. This rearrangement joins TRBV30 to TRBJ1-5; D unresolved. V was shortened by 1 base and J by 6 bases, with 7 bases between the two germline ends. Germline assignment: CDR1 GTSNPN and CDR2 SVGIG (reference sequence). The CDR3 has 12 amino acids.

The V and J genes are TRBV6-2 or TRBV6-3 and TRBJ2-3, with D perhaps matching TRBD1 (6 bases). Per the germline V gene, CDR1 is MNHEY and CDR2 is SVGEGT. CDR3 length equals 13 residues. The V and J ends lost 2 bases and 7 bases respectively, with 10 bases between them. CDR3 nucleotides: TGTGCCAGCAGTTACGGGGGCACCTATACGCAGTATTTT. It is translated as CASSYGGTYTQYF.

The chain employs TRBV27 and TRBJ2-7, with TRBD2 identical over 8 bases. Germline-derived CDR1 and CDR2 are MNHEY and SMNVEV (reference sequence). V was clipped by 6 bases and J by 0 bases; unmatched bases: 7. The CDR3 length is 15 residues. CDR3 nucleotide sequence: TGTGCCAGCAGCCGGTCCGGGACTAGCTCCTACGAGCAGTACTTC. This gives the protein CASSRSGTSSYEQYF.

The table lists this clone with a count of one. The V gene is TRBV15, the J gene TRBJ1-2, with unresolved D. Trimming pared 4 bases from V and 3 bases from J, leaving 9 bases between. Germline V lookup: CDR1 LNHNV, CDR2 YYDKDF (reference sequence). There are 13 residues in the CDR3. In DNA, the CDR3 is TGTGCCACCAGCACCGCGGGTTACTATGGCTACACCTTC. It is translated as CATSTAGYYGYTF.

The J gene is TRBJ2-2, the V gene TRBV4-3; TRBD2 is a possible D gene (5 bases). Germline V CDR1 and CDR2: LGHNA, YSLEER. The CDR3 contains 16 residues. V was shortened by 1 base and J by 1 base, with 10 bases between the two germline ends. CDR3 DNA: TGCGCCAGCAGCCAAGCCGGGATGGGGAACACCGGGGAGCTGTTTTTT. It encodes CASSQAGMGNTGELFF.

The chain links TRBV6-2 or TRBV6-3 to TRBJ1-1, with D possibly being TRBD1 (5 bases). Germline V CDR1 and CDR2: MNHEY, SVGEGT. The V and J ends lost 1 base and 2 bases respectively, with 8 bases between them. The CDR3 extends over 14 amino acids. DNA for the CDR3: TGTGCCAGCAGTTACTGGGGCCTAAACACTGAAGCTTTCTTT. Translated, it gives CASSYWGLNTEAFF.